Described below is a single T cell receptor beta chain sequence and its context. Possible read error: a much larger clone is one base away. The CDR3 does not end in the conserved phenylalanine or tryptophan, so this is likely a read error. CDR1 and CDR2 (germline): SGHRS, YFSETQ. This CDR3 comprises 13 residues. V was shortened by 4 bases and J by 5 bases, with 12 bases between the two germline ends. The record originates from a study of tumor-infiltrating lymphocytes in primary liver carcinoma. Starting from approximately 0.45 ug of total RNA, TCR beta cDNA was produced with a primer in the constant region. Amplification in three nested multiplex PCR rounds with slightly modified ARM-PCR gave rise to TCR beta libraries. The opening two PCR rounds, around 9 cycles each, paired TRBV1-TRBV30 forward primers with a C-beta reverse primer. TCRdb reprocessed the multiplex PCR reads with MiXCR, giving one entry per CDR3 protein. Altogether around 190,000 distinct CDR3 sequences are present, around four fifths being singletons, with the ten largest covering around 18%.

Unsorted bulk tissue, roughly 20-32 mg of it, served as the source for co-extraction of RNA and DNA. The chain combines TRBV5-1 with TRBJ2-5; weak D call: TRBD1 (6 bases). The sequenced sample consisted of tumor tissue from primary liver carcinoma. This clonotype originated in a man aged 40-49 years with primary liver carcinoma and hepatitis B virus infection. The CDR3 spells CASSTGQSETQYL. As DNA, the CDR3 is TGCGCCAGCAGCACCGGACAGAGTGAGACCCAGTACCTC.